The clone carrying this TCR beta chain appeared a single time. Antigen specificity is unknown. These data originate in a study of T-cell reconstitution after alpha-beta-depleted transplantation in children. Findings of the study overall: Some patients owed their high day-60 TCRbeta diversity to surviving recipient T cells and thymic progenitors. By one year post-transplant, T-cell counts and diversity largely arose from T cells that were newly produced.

Unique molecular identifiers were incorporated during preparation of the TCRbeta library. Via MiXCR, TCRdb re-called the PCR reads, giving one row per CDR3 protein. The sample yields about 600,000 distinct CDR3 sequences, around 23% seen once. This CDR3 region has 15 residues. Trimming cost V 4 bases and J 9 bases; bases outside gene matches: 14. CDR1 is KGHDR, CDR2 SFDVKD, per germline. The receptor was isolated from a boy under two years old who had a stem cell transplant for acute myeloid leukemia, so the T cells may come from the graft donor. This chain joins TRBV24-1 and TRBJ2-7, with 7 positions matching TRBD1. Material: PBMCs, mostly from graft donor cells, obtained 360 days after TCRalphabeta/CD19-depleted stem cell transplant. CDR3 DNA sequence: TGTGCCACCAGTGACACCGGGACAGTCCCTACCGGGCAGTACTTC. This gives the protein CATSDTGTVPTGQYF.